The 14 T cell receptor beta chains below were found in one sample sequenced in a study of response to subunit inactivated influenza vaccine (dated by TCRdb to 2016 to 2019). Taken with the paper, the label for time point translates to: 45 days after influenza vaccine administration. The library came from RT-PCR. TCRdb names Illumina HiSeq 2500 as the instrument used. TCRdb ran its own pipeline on the public reads, namely fastp trimming at Q25 and MiXCR clone calling, and kept in-frame beta chains. When rows share a CDR3 protein, they turn into one entry using the most common DNA and genes. The sample table lists approximately 500,000 distinct CDR3 sequences, over 10% of them with a count of one. 13% of the sample goes to the ten largest clones. The sequencing here drew on PBMCs from blood, taken roughly 47 days after vaccination. These receptors originate from a man aged 45-60 years who received an inactivated influenza vaccine. Donor details come from another sample of the same person, matched by shared clones.

The table lists this clonotype with many counts. The chain has TRBV20-1 and TRBJ2-1, with 8 bases aligning to TRBD2. From germline, CDR1 is DFQATT and CDR2 SNEGSKA (reference sequence). With V trimmed by 0 bases and J by 4 bases, 8 bases remained unmatched. The CDR3 spans 16 residues. CDR3 in DNA: TGCAGTGCTAGAGATACGGGGGGGCTAGGATACAATGAGCAGTTCTTC. Translated, it gives CSARDTGGLGYNEQFF.

V usage is TRBV12-3 or TRBV12-4 and J usage is TRBJ1-6; D not resolved. The CDR3 totals 14 residues. The germline V and J ends were trimmed by 2 bases and 9 bases, with 11 bases remaining between them. CDR3 residues: CASSLTPEVSPLHF. DNA of the CDR3: TGTGCCAGCAGTTTAACTCCTGAGGTTTCACCCCTCCACTTT.

This clonotype was detected only a few times. The V gene is TRBV11-2, the J gene TRBJ2-1, with a tentative D call TRBD2 (6 bases). Trimming pared 3 bases from V and 13 bases from J, leaving 13 bases between. This CDR3 has 12 residues. Germline assignment: CDR1 SGHAT and CDR2 FQNNGV. The DNA for the CDR3 is TGTGCCAGCAGCTTCTACGGGAGTAACCAGTTCTTC. Amino acids: CASSFYGSNQFF. The full variable domain, completed using reference TRBV11-2 and TRBJ2-1, is EAGVAQSPRYKIIEKRQSVAFWCNPISGHATLYWYQQILGQGPKLLIQFQNNGVVDDSQLPKDRFSAERLKGVDSTLKIQPAKLEDSAVYLCASSFYGSNQFFGPGTRLTVL.

V usage is TRBV11-2 and J usage is TRBJ2-2; 14 nucleotides align to TRBD2. This CDR3 spans 16 amino acids. Germline lookup yields CDR1 SGHAT and CDR2 FQNNGV. Trimming removed 5 bases from V and 11 bases from J; junction bases left unmatched: 10. The CDR3 loop reads CASSNLYGTSGRELFF. DNA for the CDR3: TGTGCCAGCAGCAACCTTTACGGGACTAGCGGGAGAGAGCTGTTTTTT.

The table lists this clonotype with a few counts. V usage is TRBV4-3 and J usage is TRBJ2-1; 10 nucleotides align to TRBD2. Germline V CDR1 and CDR2: LGHNA, YSLEER. J was trimmed by 5 bases and V by 1 base; bases with no gene match: 2. The CDR3 has 15 amino acids. The CDR3 here is CASSQAAGGDNEQFF. In DNA, the CDR3 is TGCGCCAGCAGCCAAGCAGCGGGAGGGGACAATGAGCAGTTCTTC.

This clonotype came up many times. J is TRBJ2-7 and V is TRBV12-3 or TRBV12-4, with TRBD2 identical over 9 bases. J gave up 3 bases and V 7 bases, and 4 bases lay outside the gene matches. The CDR3 consists of 13 residues. The CDR3 sequence: CASKASGDYEQYF. CDR3 nucleotides: TGTGCCAGCAAGGCTAGCGGGGACTACGAGCAGTACTTC.

The V and J genes are TRBV9 and TRBJ2-4; 7 bases line up with TRBD2. The CDR3 runs 14 residues. V dropped 0 bases and J dropped 10; count of bases not matched to a gene: 7. Germline assignment: CDR1 SGDLS and CDR2 YYNGEE. CDR3 loop: CASSVEAGDGIQYF. The CDR3 DNA sequence: TGTGCCAGCAGCGTAGAGGCGGGGGATGGAATTCAGTACTTC.

This clonotype has only a few counts. This chain connects TRBV12-3 or TRBV12-4 to TRBJ2-1; 8 bases are a match to TRBD1. The CDR3 runs 17 residues. The V gene end was trimmed by 6 bases and the J gene end by 1 base; junction bases not matched to a gene: 11. CDR3 bases: TGTGCCAGCAGAGGACAGGGAAGGACAAGGTCCTACAATGAGCAGTTCTTC. Its protein is CASRGQGRTRSYNEQFF.

This clonotype has ten or more counts. This chain joins TRBV27 and TRBJ2-1, with TRBD1 matching 7 bases. The CDR3 is made up of 13 amino acids. Trimming took 3 bases from V and 9 from J; bases not matched to a gene: 5. Germline CDR1 reads MNHEY; CDR2 reads SMNVEV (reference sequence). The CDR3 nucleotides read TGTGCCAGCAGTTTCCAGGGGGTAGGTGAGCAGTTCTTC. Amino acid sequence: CASSFQGVGEQFF.

V and J are TRBV7-2 and TRBJ2-3, with D possibly being TRBD2 (7 bases). This CDR3 is 16 amino acids long. Deletions cut 1 base from V and 6 bases from J, with 17 bases between. CDR1 SGHTA and CDR2 FQGNSA come from the germline V gene. The CDR3 here is CASSLGFAGAIDTQYF. CDR3 DNA: TGTGCCAGCAGCTTAGGTTTCGCGGGGGCAATTGATACGCAGTATTTT.

J is TRBJ2-7 and V is TRBV4-3; 9 bases line up with TRBD1. The trim removed 5 bases at V and 1 base at J, leaving 6 bases unmatched. CDR3 length: 15 amino acids. Per germline, CDR1 LGHNA and CDR2 YSLEER. This chain's CDR3 is CASSKRQGESYEQYF. The CDR3 DNA reads TGCGCCAGCAGCAAAAGACAGGGGGAATCCTACGAGCAGTACTTC.

The rearrangement joins TRBV20-1 to TRBJ2-5; possible D gene TRBD2, 5 bases. Germline CDR1 reads DFQATT; CDR2 reads SNEGSKA (reference sequence). V gave up 0 bases and J gave up 5 bases, with 13 bases separating them. The CDR3 contains 14 residues. The CDR3 is CSARDIRRVETQYF. The CDR3 nucleotides read TGCAGTGCTAGAGATATAAGGCGGGTGGAGACCCAGTACTTC.

This clonotype was counted at least ten times. The chain carries TRBV12-3 or TRBV12-4 and TRBJ2-3, with D perhaps matching TRBD2 (6 bases). V gave up 9 bases and J gave up 2 bases, with 15 bases separating them. The CDR3 runs 14 residues. DNA of the CDR3: TGTGCCAGTCGAACGGGGGTACCCACAGATACGCAGTATTTT. Translation: CASRTGVPTDTQYF.

The rearrangement links TRBV19 to TRBJ2-5, with D possibly TRBD1 on 6 matching bases. This CDR3 has 14 amino acids. V was clipped by 8 bases and J by 0 bases, with 13 bases between them. Germline V CDR1 and CDR2: LNHDA, SQIVND (reference sequence). DNA for the CDR3: TGTGCCAGTTCACACCCAGGGGACCAAGAGACCCAGTACTTC. Translating it yields CASSHPGDQETQYF.